The sequence of this T cell receptor (beta chain) was determined in a study of siplizumab effects on memory and regulatory T cells (dated by TCRdb to the late 2010s). With regard to the full study: The study looked at the effect of siplizumab, an anti-CD2 antibody, on alloreactive T-cell subsets in allogeneic mixed lymphocyte reactions made from human PBMCs. The full study reports these points: Sequences below about 10^-5 frequency were poorly captured, so only a minor fraction of alloreactive clones could be mapped to unstimulated subsets. Siplizumab significantly reduced the cumulative frequency of alloreactive sequences traceable to unstimulated CD4+ memory T cells. Whether proliferating Tregs from siplizumab cultures actually had suppressive function was not functionally confirmed. Unstimulated naive T cells appeared more diverse than memory T cells, and naive cells seemed to contribute substantially to the alloresponse. Among mappable alloreactive CD4+ clones, an average Treg-derived fraction of less than 70% was observed with siplizumab, compared with more than 25% in control reactions. About 75-95% of proliferating CD4+ or CD8+ clones could not be given a naive or memory phenotype.

Library generation was performed with the immunoSEQ multiplex PCR assay. Each sample had around 100,000 TCR templates assayed by the deep sequencing platform. Genomic DNA extracted from sorted T cells was used for TCRbeta CDR3 sequencing. In the source study's methods: The R programming language was used for clonal analysis of the TCRbeta CDR3 data. Alloreactive CD4+ and CD8+ clones were defined by comparing unstimulated samples with post-reaction CFSE-low samples. Regulatory or non-regulatory origin was assigned to alloreactive CD4+ clones by matching of sequences to sorted unstimulated Treg and non-Treg repertoires. The source is immuneACCESS, and TCRdb retained only in-frame sequences with V and J called. Part of the clones is not carried over; for the studies checked, unresolved V genes explain less than half of this, and the remainder is unexplained. V, J and clone size are taken as reported in that table, and D and trimming were inferred from the DNA itself. The sample records approximately 100,000 clones, around 90% of which are singletons. The ten largest clones add up to around 2.7% of the sample.

In the case of this clone: Its antigen is not yet known. Qualities for individual bases were not recorded, and no much larger clone is one base off.

TCRbeta CDR3 sequencing was performed on sorted unstimulated T cells and on proliferating T cells recovered from mixed lymphocyte reactions. Fresh whole blood from around 11 HLA-typed healthy donors was used to isolate PBMCs. The germline V gene supplies CDR1 SGHRS and CDR2 YFSETQ. The CDR3 has 15 amino acids, counting the end cysteine and phenylalanine. Of the read, only the CDR3 DNA is kept; its 45 bases are in frame from base 1. For this chain, trimming is 0 bases at the V end and 7 bases at the J end, and the number of junction bases without a gene match is 7. Sequenced sample: CD4+ T cells sorted from blood. This TCR came from a human donor in good health. Some clones in this sample may be carry-over from other donors' samples. The receptor chain draws on TRBV5-1 and TRBJ2-7, and 10 junctional nucleotides match TRBD2. The DNA sequence follows: TGCGCCAGCAGCTTGGGTCTAGCGGGAGTACGGGAGCAGTACTTC. This is translated as CASSLGLAGVREQYF.